These T cell receptor beta chains were read from a single sample in a study of blood T cell repertoires in COVID-19. Measured with immunoSEQ multiplex PCR; TCRdb has only the in-frame clones, and not every one. The sample gives some 420,000 clones, over 75% of which show up once; roughly 1.1% is in the top ten. Material for sequencing was PBMCs or T cells enriched from blood (not recorded which). The receptors were sampled from a man aged 25 to 40 who had recovered from COVID-19. Each CDR3 is given without its conserved first and last residue. Only some rows state a clone size, as once, few, many or a class for expanded clones.

abundance,j_gene,v_gene,CDR3aa
.,TRBJ2-1,TRBV4-1,ASSIGSYNEQF
once,TRBJ2-7,TRBV3-1/TRBV3-2,ASSEPGQVPYEQY
.,TRBJ2-7,TRBV3-1/TRBV3-2,ASSPGTGDSYEQY
.,TRBJ1-2,TRBV5-1,ASAREANVAYGYT
.,TRBJ1-5,TRBV18,ASSPAGGGNQPQH
.,TRBJ2-7,TRBV28,ASSLGRTYEQY
.,TRBJ2-7,TRBV2,ATTGQSYYEQY
once,TRBJ1-6,TRBV4-1,ASSPRDNDNSPLH
.,TRBJ2-7,TRBV5-1,ASRRSDYEQY
.,TRBJ1-2,TRBV29-1,SVELVQAPNYGYT
.,TRBJ2-3,TRBV2,ASSEELGTSGRSAVIDTQY
.,TRBJ2-5,TRBV28,ASSSFRETQY
.,TRBJ2-7,TRBV3-1/TRBV3-2,ASSQDFRQLSYEQY
few,TRBJ1-6,TRBV4-1,ASSQDRSGSFYNSPLH
.,TRBJ2-5,TRBV12-3/TRBV12-4,ASALARETQY
.,TRBJ2-3,TRBV28,ASSPAGDTQY
.,TRBJ2-7,TRBV21-1,ASSSRTRGVYEQY
.,TRBJ2-4,TRBV11-2,ASSFRPQSDVAKNIQY
.,TRBJ2-3,TRBV5-6,ASSSPGLAGTDTQY
once,TRBJ1-1,TRBV15,ATSPRGGAQDTEAF
.,TRBJ1-2,TRBV13,ASSQGAGLVGYT
.,TRBJ1-3,TRBV6-1,ASSEAGRIQATTIY
.,TRBJ1-6,TRBV5-4,ASSLSGGAGSPLH
.,TRBJ2-2,TRBV27,ASSLSSGSYTGELF
.,TRBJ2-7,TRBV12-3/TRBV12-4,ASSRDYEQY
few,TRBJ1-5,TRBV18,ASSPGTGGNQPQH
.,TRBJ1-5,TRBV18,ASSPSRDRKNQPQH
.,TRBJ1-5,TRBV28,ASSPPGHSRVSNQPQH
.,TRBJ1-5,TRBV19,ASSADRGNQPQH
.,TRBJ2-7,TRBV4-1,ASSQTGSEQY